This T cell receptor (beta chain) was sequenced for a study of blood T cells in healthy people across ages. Study-wide points: As age increased, TCR beta diversity per million T cells fell in a roughly linear fashion.

A sample-barcoded 5' primer and a J-beta primer mix were used in a second PCR of about 7 to 12 cycles. Each sample yielded at least 2.5 million CDR3-containing paired-end reads. MiXCR, run by TCRdb on the 5' RACE reads, gives a single entry per CDR3 protein. Of around 870,000 distinct CDR3 sequences listed, under 30% are singletons. Germline V gene data show CDR1 as SGHNT and CDR2 as YYREEE (reference sequence). Unmatched junction bases numbered 4, after V lost 4 bases and J lost 2 bases. This CDR3 region has 15 residues. There are a few counts of this clonotype. Its matching antigen is unknown. This receptor was taken from a woman aged 80 or over in good health. Input material: blood. The genes are TRBV5-4 and TRBJ2-3, with 10 bases aligning to TRBD2. CDR3 region: CASSVTSGSTDTQYF. The CDR3 region has the DNA TGTGCCAGCAGCGTGACTAGCGGGTCCACAGATACGCAGTATTTT.